This TCR beta chain was sequenced during a study of cytomegalovirus exposure and HLA in healthy donors. Regarding the study as a whole: An analysis was carried out later, and it reportedly showed fewer N-insertions in an Asian-associated ancestry cluster than the approximately 700-donor mean. The classifier reportedly diagnosed cytomegalovirus status with high sensitivity and specificity.

Use of 60 Vbeta and 13 Jbeta primers characterized the PCR. Sequencing used immunoSEQ multiplex PCR; TCRdb keeps in-frame clones, though not all of them. Here the sample spans roughly 200,000 clones, about four fifths being singletons. For this clone: Its antigen is not known.

The J segment lost 5 bases and the V segment lost 1 base, leaving 3 bases of the junction unmatched. Germline CDR1 and CDR2: SGHTA and FQGNSA. The CDR3 runs to 15 residues. Sequenced sample: PBMCs. This clonotype was sampled from a man aged 35-49 years in good health and CMV-seropositive. The chain carries TRBV7-2 and TRBJ2-7; 12 nucleotides agree with TRBD2. CDR3 nucleotides: TGTGCCAGCAGCTTAGGACTAGCGGGAGTAAACGAGCAGTACTTC. It is translated as CASSLGLAGVNEQYF.